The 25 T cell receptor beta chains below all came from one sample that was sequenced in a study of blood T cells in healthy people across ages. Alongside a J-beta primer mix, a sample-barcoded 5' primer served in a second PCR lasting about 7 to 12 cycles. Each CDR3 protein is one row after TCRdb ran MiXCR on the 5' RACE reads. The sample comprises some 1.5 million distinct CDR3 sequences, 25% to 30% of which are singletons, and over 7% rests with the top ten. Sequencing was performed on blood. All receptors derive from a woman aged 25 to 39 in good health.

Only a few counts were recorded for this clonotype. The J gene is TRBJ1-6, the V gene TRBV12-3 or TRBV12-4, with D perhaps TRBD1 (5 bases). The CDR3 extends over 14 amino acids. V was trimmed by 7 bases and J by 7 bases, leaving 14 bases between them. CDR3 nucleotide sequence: TGTGCCAGCAAACCCGGGACTGCGAATTCACCCCTCCACTTT. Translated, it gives CASKPGTANSPLHF.

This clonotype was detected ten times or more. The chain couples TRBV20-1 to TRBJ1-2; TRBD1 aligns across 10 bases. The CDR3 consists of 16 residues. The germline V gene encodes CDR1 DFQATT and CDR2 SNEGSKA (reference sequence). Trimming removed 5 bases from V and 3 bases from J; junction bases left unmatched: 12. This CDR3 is CSAFSPLGQGDYGYTF. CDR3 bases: TGCAGTGCTTTCTCCCCTCTCGGACAGGGGGACTATGGCTACACCTTC.

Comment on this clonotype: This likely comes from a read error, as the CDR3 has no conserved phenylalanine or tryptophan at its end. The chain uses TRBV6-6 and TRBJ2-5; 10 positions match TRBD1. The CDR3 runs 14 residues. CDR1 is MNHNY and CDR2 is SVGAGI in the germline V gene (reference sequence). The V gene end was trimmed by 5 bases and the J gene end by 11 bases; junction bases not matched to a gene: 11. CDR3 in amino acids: CASSNPDRGGEQYC. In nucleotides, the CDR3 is TGTGCCAGCAGTAACCCGGACAGGGGGGGAGAGCAGTACTGC.

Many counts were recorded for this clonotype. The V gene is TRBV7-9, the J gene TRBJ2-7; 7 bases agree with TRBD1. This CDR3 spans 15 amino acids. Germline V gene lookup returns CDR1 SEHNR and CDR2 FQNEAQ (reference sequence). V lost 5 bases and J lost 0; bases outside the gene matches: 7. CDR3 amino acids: CASSLRQGPSYEQYF. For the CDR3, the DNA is TGTGCCAGCAGCCTAAGACAGGGTCCCTCCTACGAGCAGTACTTC.

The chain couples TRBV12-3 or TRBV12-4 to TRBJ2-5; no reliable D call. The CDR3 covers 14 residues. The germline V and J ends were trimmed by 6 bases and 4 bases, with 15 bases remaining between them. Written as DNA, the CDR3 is TGTGCCAGCAGAGGGCTAGTGTGGTTAGAGACCCAGTACTTC. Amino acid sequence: CASRGLVWLETQYF.

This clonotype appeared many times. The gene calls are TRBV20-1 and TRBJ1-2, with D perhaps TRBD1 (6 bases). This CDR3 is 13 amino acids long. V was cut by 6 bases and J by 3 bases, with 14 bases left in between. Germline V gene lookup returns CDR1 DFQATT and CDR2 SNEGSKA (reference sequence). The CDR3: CSASTGLDYGYTF. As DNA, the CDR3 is TGCAGTGCCAGCACAGGGTTGGACTATGGCTACACCTTC.

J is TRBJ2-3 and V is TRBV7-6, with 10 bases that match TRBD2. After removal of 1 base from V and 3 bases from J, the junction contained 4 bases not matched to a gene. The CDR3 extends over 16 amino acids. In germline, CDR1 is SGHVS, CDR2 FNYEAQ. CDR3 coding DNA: TGTGCCAGCAGCTTAGTGGGGGGACTAGCGACAGATACGCAGTATTTT. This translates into CASSLVGGLATDTQYF.

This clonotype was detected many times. CDR3 in DNA: TGTGCCAGCAGTACCCAGACAGTGCCCTATGGCTACACCTTC. Protein sequence: CASSTQTVPYGYTF. J is TRBJ1-2 and V is TRBV28; D perhaps matches TRBD1 (5 bases). With 5 bases removed from V and 4 bases from J, the gap between germline ends came to 14 bases. CDR1 and CDR2 from the germline V gene are MDHEN and SYDVKM. The CDR3 extends over 14 amino acids.

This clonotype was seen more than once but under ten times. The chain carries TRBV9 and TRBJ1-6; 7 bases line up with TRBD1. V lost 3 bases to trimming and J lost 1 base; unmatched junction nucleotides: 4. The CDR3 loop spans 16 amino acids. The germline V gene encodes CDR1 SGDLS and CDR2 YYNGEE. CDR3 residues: CASSDRQGSYNSPLHF. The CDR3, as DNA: TGTGCCAGCAGCGATCGACAGGGATCCTATAATTCACCCCTCCACTTT. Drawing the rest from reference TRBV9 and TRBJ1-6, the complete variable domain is DSGVTQTPKHLITATGQRVTLRCSPRSGDLSVYWYQQSLDQGLQFLIQYYNGEERAKGNILERFSAQQFPDLHSELNLSSLELGDSALYFCASSDRQGSYNSPLHFGNGTRLTVT.

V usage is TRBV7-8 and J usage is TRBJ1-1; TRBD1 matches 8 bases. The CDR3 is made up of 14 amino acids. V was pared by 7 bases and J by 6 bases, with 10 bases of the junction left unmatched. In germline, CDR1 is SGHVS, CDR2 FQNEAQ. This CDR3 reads CASTTRTGIAEAFF. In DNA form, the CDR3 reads TGTGCCAGCACCACCAGGACAGGGATAGCTGAAGCTTTCTTT.

As DNA, the CDR3 is TGCAGTGCCACAGTCGACAGGGCCAAAAATTCACCCCTCCACTTT. This sequence encodes CSATVDRAKNSPLHF. The rearrangement uses TRBV20-1 and TRBJ1-6, with 7 bases identical to TRBD1. V lost 6 bases and J lost 7; bases outside the gene matches: 12. The CDR3 runs to 15 residues. Germline lookup yields CDR1 DFQATT and CDR2 SNEGSKA (reference sequence).

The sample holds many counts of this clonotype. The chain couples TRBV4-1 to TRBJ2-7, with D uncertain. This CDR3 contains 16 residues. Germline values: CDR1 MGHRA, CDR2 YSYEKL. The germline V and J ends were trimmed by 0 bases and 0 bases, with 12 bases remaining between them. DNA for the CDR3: TGCGCCAGCAGCCAAGATCCGTCGGGTCTCTCCTACGAGCAGTACTTC. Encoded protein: CASSQDPSGLSYEQYF.

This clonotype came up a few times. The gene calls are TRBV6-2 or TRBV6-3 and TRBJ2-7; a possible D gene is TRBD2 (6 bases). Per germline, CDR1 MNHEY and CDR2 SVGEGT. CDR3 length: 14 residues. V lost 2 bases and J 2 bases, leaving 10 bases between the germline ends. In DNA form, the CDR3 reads TGTGCCAGCAGTTACCCACTAGCTACCTACGAGCAGTACTTC. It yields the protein CASSYPLATYEQYF.

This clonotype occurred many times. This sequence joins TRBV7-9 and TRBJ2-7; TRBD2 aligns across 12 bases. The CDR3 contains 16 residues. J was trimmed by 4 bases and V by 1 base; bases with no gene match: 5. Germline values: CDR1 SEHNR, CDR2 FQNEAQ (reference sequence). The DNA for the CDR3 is TGTGCCAGCAGCTTAGGACCGGGACTAGCGGGTTACGAGCAGTACTTC. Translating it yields CASSLGPGLAGYEQYF. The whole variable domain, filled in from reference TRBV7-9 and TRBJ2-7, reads DTGVSQNPRHKITKRGQNVTFRCDPISEHNRLYWYRQTLGQGPEFLTYFQNEAQLEKSRLLSDRFSAERPKGSFSTLEIQRTEQGDSAMYLCASSLGPGLAGYEQYFGPGTRLTVT.

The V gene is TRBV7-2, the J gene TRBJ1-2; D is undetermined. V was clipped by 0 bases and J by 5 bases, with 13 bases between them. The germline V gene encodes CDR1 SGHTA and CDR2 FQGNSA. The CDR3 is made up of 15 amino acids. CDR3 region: CASSLARAADYGYTF. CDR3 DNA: TGTGCCAGCAGCTTAGCGCGTGCGGCCGATTATGGCTACACCTTC.

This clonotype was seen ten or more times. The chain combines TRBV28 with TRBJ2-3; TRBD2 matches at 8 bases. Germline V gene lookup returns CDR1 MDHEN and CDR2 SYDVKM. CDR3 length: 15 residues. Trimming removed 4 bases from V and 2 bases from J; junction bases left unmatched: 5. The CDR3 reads CASSWNGGDTDTQYF. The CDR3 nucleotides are TGTGCCAGCAGTTGGAACGGGGGGGACACAGATACGCAGTATTTT.

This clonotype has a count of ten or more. The CDR3 protein is CSVAGGSEQYF. CDR3 in DNA: TGCAGCGTTGCCGGCGGAAGCGAGCAGTACTTC. The gene calls are TRBV29-1 and TRBJ2-7; D ambiguous. Germline CDR1 reads SQVTM; CDR2 reads ANQGSEA. The CDR3 has 11 amino acids. Trimming left V 4 bases short and J 6 bases short, with 10 bases between.

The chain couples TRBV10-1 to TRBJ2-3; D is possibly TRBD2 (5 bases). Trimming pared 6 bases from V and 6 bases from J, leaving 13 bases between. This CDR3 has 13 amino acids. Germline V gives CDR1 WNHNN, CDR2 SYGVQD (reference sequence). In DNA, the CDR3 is TGCGCCAGCAGCGTCCTAGCAAGCGATACGCAGTATTTT. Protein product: CASSVLASDTQYF.

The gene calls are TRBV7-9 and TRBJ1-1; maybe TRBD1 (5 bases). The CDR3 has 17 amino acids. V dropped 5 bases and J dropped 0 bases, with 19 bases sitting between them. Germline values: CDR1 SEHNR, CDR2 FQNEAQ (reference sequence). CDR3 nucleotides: TGTGCCAGCAGCCCTACCGGCTCGACAGAGTTGAACACTGAAGCTTTCTTT. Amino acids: CASSPTGSTELNTEAFF.

This chain's CDR3 is CASSQEHSASGVQETQYF. CDR3 in DNA: TGTGCCAGCAGCCAAGAACACTCGGCTAGCGGGGTCCAAGAGACCCAGTACTTC. The chain carries TRBV3-1 and TRBJ2-5, with 9 bases matching TRBD2. The V segment lost 0 bases and the J segment 1 base; nucleotides outside the gene matches: 9. Germline V gene data show CDR1 as LGHDT and CDR2 as YNNKEL (reference sequence). The CDR3 is made up of 18 amino acids.

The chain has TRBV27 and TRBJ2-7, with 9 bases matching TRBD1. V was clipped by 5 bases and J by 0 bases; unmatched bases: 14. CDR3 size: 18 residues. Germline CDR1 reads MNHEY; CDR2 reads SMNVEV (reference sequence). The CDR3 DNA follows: TGTGCCAGCAGTACGCTCCCCGGGACAGGGAACAGCTCCTACGAGCAGTACTTC. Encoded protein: CASSTLPGTGNSSYEQYF.

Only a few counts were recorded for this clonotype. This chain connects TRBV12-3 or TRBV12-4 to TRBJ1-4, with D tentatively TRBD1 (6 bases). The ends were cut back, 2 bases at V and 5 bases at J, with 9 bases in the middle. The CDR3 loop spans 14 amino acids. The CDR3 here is CASSLRGQNEKLFF. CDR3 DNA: TGTGCCAGCAGTTTAAGGGGACAAAATGAAAAACTGTTTTTT.

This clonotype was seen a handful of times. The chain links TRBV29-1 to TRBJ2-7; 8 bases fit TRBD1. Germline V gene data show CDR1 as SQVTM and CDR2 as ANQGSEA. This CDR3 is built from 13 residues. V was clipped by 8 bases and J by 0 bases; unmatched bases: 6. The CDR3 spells CSFRDRSSYEQYF. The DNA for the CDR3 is TGCAGCTTCCGGGACAGGTCCTCCTACGAGCAGTACTTC.

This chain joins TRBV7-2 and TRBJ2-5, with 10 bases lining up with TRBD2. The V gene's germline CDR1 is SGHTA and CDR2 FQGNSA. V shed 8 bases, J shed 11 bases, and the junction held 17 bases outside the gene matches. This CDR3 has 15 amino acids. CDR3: CASLPRSGGANEQYF. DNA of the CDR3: TGTGCCAGCCTCCCCCGGAGCGGGGGGGCCAATGAGCAGTACTTC.

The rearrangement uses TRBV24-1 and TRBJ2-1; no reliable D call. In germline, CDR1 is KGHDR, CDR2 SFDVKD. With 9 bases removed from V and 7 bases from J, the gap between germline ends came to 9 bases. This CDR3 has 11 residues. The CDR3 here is CATLGWNEQFF. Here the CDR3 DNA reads TGTGCCACCTTGGGTTGGAATGAGCAGTTCTTC.